The present T cell receptor beta chain was sequenced within a study of T-cell reconstitution after alpha-beta-depleted transplantation in children. Findings and limits, study-wide: Surviving recipient T cells and thymic progenitors accounted for the high day-60 TCRbeta diversity observed in some patients. Reports say that about two months after transplant, the alpha-beta T cells came out of several hundred graft clones that had expanded. One year post-transplant, T-cell counts and diversity were largely derived from T cells produced anew.

Unique molecular identifiers were built into the TCRbeta library. Via MiXCR, TCRdb re-called the PCR reads, giving one row per CDR3 protein. The sample lists around 500,000 distinct CDR3 sequences, around 23% occurring once. V gave up 2 bases and J gave up 10 bases, with 12 bases separating them. The CDR3 runs to 13 residues. CDR1 and CDR2 from the germline V gene are MDHEN and SYDVKM. The table lists this clonotype with a few counts. As yet, its antigen is unknown. The TCR sequence derives from a boy under two years old who had a stem cell transplant for acute myeloid leukemia, so the T cells may come from the graft donor. The sample in question was PBMCs, mostly from graft donor cells, obtained 360 days after TCRalphabeta/CD19-depleted stem cell transplant. The genes are TRBV28 and TRBJ2-1; D remains ambiguous. The CDR3 coding sequence is TGTGCCAGCAGTTTACCGACGCAGGAGGAGCAGTTCTTC. Translating gives CASSLPTQEEQFF.